The 20 T cell receptor beta chains below were found in one sample sequenced in a study of CXCR3-negative and CXCR3-positive naive CD8 T cells. UMI-labeled 5' RACE yielded the TRB cDNA libraries. Using the 5' RACE reads, TCRdb records one entry per CDR3 protein without DNA. The data include about 58,000 distinct CDR3 sequences; the top ten clones carry about 0.43%. The specimen sequenced was naive CXCR3- CD8+ T cells from blood. As for subset: CD45RO-CCR7+CD27+CD95- naive CD8+ T cells lacking CXCR3 (TNR3-). These receptors all come from a human donor in good health. Some clones in this sample may be carry-over from other donors' samples.

The rearrangement joins TRBV4-1 to TRBJ2-2; no DNA is available, so the TRBD2 call from TCRdb remains unchecked. This CDR3 contains 13 residues. Germline V gene sequence: CDR1 MGHRA, CDR2 YSYEKL. The chain's CDR3 is CASGGPNTGELFF.

The genes are TRBV7-9 and TRBJ1-2; TCRdb calls TRBD1, which cannot be checked without DNA. From germline, CDR1 is SEHNR and CDR2 FQNEAQ (reference sequence). This CDR3 comprises 15 residues. This CDR3 is CASSLTGGIRYGYTF.

The J gene is TRBJ2-2, the V gene TRBV28; TCRdb's D call of TRBD1 is untestable without DNA. Germline lookup yields CDR1 MDHEN and CDR2 SYDVKM. The CDR3 is 15 amino acids. The CDR3 sequence: CAILRSGANTGELFF.

The V and J genes are TRBV4-3 and TRBJ2-1; TCRdb indicates TRBD1, and absent DNA this call remains unverified. The CDR3 has 13 amino acids. CDR1 is LGHNA and CDR2 is YSLEER in the germline V gene. CDR3 sequence reads: CASSQTRGPEQFF.

The CDR3 region is CASSGWEERGNTEAFF. V and J are TRBV3-1 and TRBJ1-1; TCRdb designates TRBD1, a call that cannot be tested without DNA. Germline V CDR1 and CDR2: LGHDT, YNNKEL (reference sequence). CDR3 length: 16 amino acids. Looking up the rest from reference TRBV3-1 and TRBJ1-1 gives the full variable domain: DTAVSQTPKYLVTQMGNDKSIKCEQNLGHDTMYWYKQDSKKFLKIMFSYNNKELIINETVPNRFSPKSPDKAHLNLHINSLELGDSAVYFCASSGWEERGNTEAFFGQGTRLTVV.

This chain connects TRBV7-2 to TRBJ2-7; the TCRdb call, TRBD1, lacks DNA for checking. The germline gives CDR1 SGHTA, CDR2 FQGNSA. This CDR3 is built from 14 residues. Here the CDR3 reads CASSLEPNRHEQYF.

The chain links TRBV7-6 to TRBJ2-1; TCRdb gives TRBD1 as the D gene, but with no DNA this cannot be confirmed. This CDR3 is built from 14 residues. In germline, CDR1 is SGHVS, CDR2 FNYEAQ. CDR3 loop: CASSSTPAADKQFF. Full variable domain (missing parts from reference TRBV7-6 and TRBJ2-1): GAGVSQSPRYKVTKRGQDVALRCDPISGHVSLYWYRQALGQGPEFLTYFNYEAQQDKSGLPNDRFSAERPEGSISTLTIQRTEQRDSAMYRCASSSTPAADKQFFGPGTRLTVL.

The chain carries TRBV28 and TRBJ1-2. The CDR3 totals 12 residues. Germline lookup yields CDR1 MDHEN and CDR2 SYDVKM. The CDR3 protein is CVSDSGYYGYTF.

This chain uses TRBV14 with TRBJ2-7. Germline-derived CDR1 and CDR2 are SGHDN and FVKESK. The CDR3 consists of 12 residues. This chain's CDR3 is CASSLVHYEQYF.

This chain connects TRBV27 to TRBJ2-1; lacking DNA, the TRBD2 call made by TCRdb goes unchecked. Germline V gene sequence: CDR1 MNHEY, CDR2 SMNVEV (reference sequence). CDR3 size: 17 residues. The CDR3 sequence: CASSGTSGGASYNEQFF.

The chain joins TRBV7-8 to TRBJ2-3; TCRdb proposes TRBD1, but this gene call is untestable without DNA. The CDR3 sequence is 17 residues long. The germline CDR1 and CDR2 sequences are SGHVS and FQNEAQ. The CDR3 is CASSYDQTGQGSDTQYF.

The chain links TRBV6-6 to TRBJ2-1; absent DNA, TCRdb's TRBD1 call cannot be checked. The CDR3 length is 15 residues. Germline V gene sequence: CDR1 MNHNY, CDR2 SVGAGI (reference sequence). The CDR3 sequence is CASIAEGGAFNEQFF.

The rearrangement uses TRBV7-9 and TRBJ1-1. CDR1 and CDR2 (germline): SEHNR, FQNEAQ (reference sequence). This CDR3 contains 13 residues. The CDR3 sequence is CDSSPAVEIKAFF.

The CDR3 region is CSALLAGDWDTQYF. V and J are TRBV20-1 and TRBJ2-3; TCRdb's D call of TRBD2 is untestable without DNA. The CDR3 sequence is 14 residues long. The germline V gene has CDR1 DFQATT and CDR2 SNEGSKA (reference sequence).

The chain recombines TRBV7-7 with TRBJ2-2; absent DNA, TCRdb's TRBD2 call cannot be checked. The CDR3 has 21 amino acids. The germline V gene encodes CDR1 SSHAT and CDR2 FNYEAQ (reference sequence). CDR3 sequence reads: CASSLGLLSGGPKMNTGELFF.

The genes are TRBV29-1 and TRBJ2-3; TCRdb gives TRBD1 as the D gene, but with no DNA this cannot be confirmed. CDR3 length equals 15 residues. Germline CDR1 is SQVTM and CDR2 is ANQGSEA. CDR3: CSVPFGTGFQDTQYF.

The CDR3 sequence is CASKSRSRYVYEQYF. This chain joins TRBV2 and TRBJ2-7; with no DNA, the TCRdb D assignment of TRBD1 cannot be verified. The CDR3 sequence is 15 residues long. CDR1 and CDR2 from the germline V gene are SNHLY and FYNNEI.

This rearrangement joins TRBV7-8 to TRBJ2-1; TCRdb designates TRBD2, a call that cannot be tested without DNA. CDR3 size: 15 residues. Germline CDR1 reads SGHVS; CDR2 reads FQNEAQ. CDR3 region: CASGGLAGGINEQFF.

CDR3 sequence reads: CASAGGLYEQYF. The chain employs TRBV7-9 and TRBJ2-7; TCRdb calls TRBD2, which cannot be checked without DNA. Germline V CDR1 and CDR2: SEHNR, FQNEAQ (reference sequence). The CDR3 runs to 12 residues.

The chain links TRBV20-1 to TRBJ2-3. This CDR3 comprises 14 residues. From germline, CDR1 is DFQATT and CDR2 SNEGSKA (reference sequence). The CDR3 sequence: CSAGDTSSTDTQYF.